This T cell receptor beta chain was sequenced for a study of shared clonotypes between healthy human individuals. Study in general: The plates for each donor numbered three CD4 naive, three CD4 memory, two CD8 naive and one CD8 memory.

Germline CDR1 MGHDK, CDR2 SYGVNS. The CDR3 covers 11 residues. The repertoire was sequenced with immunoSEQ multiplex PCR; TCRdb's copy has only in-frame clones and lacks some. The sample contains 2 million to 3 million clones, roughly 93% of which appear only once. On this clone itself: At one boundary the junction diverges from the germline segment, which might be a read error.

This TCR came from a man in his late teens or twenties in good health. Some clones in this sample may be carry-over from other donors' samples. Sequenced sample: naive CD4+ T cells from PBMCs. Subset noted: CD45RA+ positively selected. The genes are TRBV25-1 and TRBJ2-7; tentatively, D is TRBD1 or TRBD2 (5 bases each). CDR3 residues: CASSELGVESF. CDR3 coding DNA: TGTGCCAGCAGTGAATTGGGGGTTGAATCGTTC.